This T cell receptor beta chain derives from a study of blood T cell repertoires in COVID-19. Study-level information: Spain, Italy and the United States supplied samples that represented acute and convalescent COVID-19.

Here immunoSEQ multiplex PCR was the method, and the copy in TCRdb shows in-frame clones only, minus some. The sample holds under 200,000 clones; about 85% are singletons and the top ten take around 5%. During active infection, Seattle patients enrolled and were then monitored through disease. The CDR3 extends over 16 amino acids. Germline values: CDR1 LNHNV, CDR2 YYDKDF (reference sequence). Concerning this clone itself: One end of the junction is discordant with germline, which a read error may explain.

This receptor was obtained from a woman in her forties or fifties with COVID-19, enrolled during active disease. The genes are TRBV15 and TRBJ1-4; D may be TRBD1 (5 bases). Material for sequencing was peripheral blood. The CDR3 DNA reads as TGTGCCACCAGTAGAGATGCGGGACCCACTAATGAAAAACTGTTTTTT. Its protein product is CATSRDAGPTNEKLFF. Full variable domain (missing parts from reference TRBV15 and TRBJ1-4): DAMVIQNPRYQVTQFGKPVTLSCSQTLNHNVMYWYQQKSSQAPKLLFHYYDKDFNNEADTPDNFQSRRPNTSFCFLDIRSPGLGDTAMYLCATSRDAGPTNEKLFFGSGTQLSVL.